This T cell receptor (beta chain) emerged from a study of T cells after yellow fever vaccination. Concerning this clonotype itself: Its antigen is not known.

The CDR3 is 15 amino acids. The ends were cut back, 5 bases at V and 3 bases at J, with 13 bases in the middle. Germline CDR1 SGHTA, CDR2 FQGNSA. It was through 5'RACE template switching that TCR cDNA was made, with a universal primer site and UMIs added. TCRdb redid the calling of the 5' RACE reads with MiXCR, one entry per CDR3 protein. The table has under 700,000 distinct CDR3 sequences, approximately 16% seen once. Study-wide points: At around 95% for CD4 and approximately 88% for CD8, most primary-vaccination clones showed up again after the booster. Repertoires obtained by FACS sorting could include abundant clonotypes that entered as contaminants from the bulk population. A secondary response was less intense yet reached its peak sooner, at day 5 versus 15.

The source of this sequence is a man between 18 and 29 years old who received the YFV17D yellow fever vaccine. V usage is TRBV7-2 and J usage is TRBJ1-4, with D uncertain. The material sequenced was PBMCs, taken around 5 days after the first yellow fever vaccination. As DNA, the CDR3 is TGTGCCAGCAGCCGTCTTGGGCTCTCTAATGAAAAACTGTTTTTT. Protein product: CASSRLGLSNEKLFF.